This TCR beta chain was documented in a study of Graves' ophthalmopathy and Graves' hyperthyroidism. In this sample, this clonotype turned up many times. Per germline, CDR1 LNHNV and CDR2 YYDKDF (reference sequence). The V end lost 1 base, the J end lost 2 bases, and 8 bases lay between the germline ends. The CDR3 contains 14 residues. RNA served as the template for amplifying TCR beta CDR3 regions. First-round RT-PCR relied on HTBI primers, and a second-round multiplex PCR came next. A single record per CDR3 protein comes from TCRdb applying MiXCR to the multiplex PCR reads. The sample lists over a million distinct CDR3 sequences, 35% to 45% occurring once.

The sequence came from an adult man with Graves' hyperthyroidism. The sample consisted of peripheral blood or thyroid tissue (not recorded which). This chain uses TRBV15 with TRBJ1-2, with D unclear. The CDR3 sequence: CATSRVAANYGYTF. CDR3 in DNA: TGTGCCACCAGCAGAGTGGCCGCGAACTATGGCTACACCTTC.